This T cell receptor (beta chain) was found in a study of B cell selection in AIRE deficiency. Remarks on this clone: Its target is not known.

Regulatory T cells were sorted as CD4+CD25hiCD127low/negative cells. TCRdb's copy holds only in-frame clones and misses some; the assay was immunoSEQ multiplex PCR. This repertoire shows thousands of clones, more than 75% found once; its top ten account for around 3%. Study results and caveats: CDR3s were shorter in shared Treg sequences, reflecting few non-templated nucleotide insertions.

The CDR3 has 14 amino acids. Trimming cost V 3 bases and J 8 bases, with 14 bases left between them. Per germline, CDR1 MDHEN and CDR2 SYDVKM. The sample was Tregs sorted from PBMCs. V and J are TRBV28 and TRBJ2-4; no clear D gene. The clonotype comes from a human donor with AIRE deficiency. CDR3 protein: CASSFAGLKDIQYF. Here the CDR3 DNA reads TGTGCCAGCAGTTTTGCAGGTCTTAAAGACATTCAGTACTTC.